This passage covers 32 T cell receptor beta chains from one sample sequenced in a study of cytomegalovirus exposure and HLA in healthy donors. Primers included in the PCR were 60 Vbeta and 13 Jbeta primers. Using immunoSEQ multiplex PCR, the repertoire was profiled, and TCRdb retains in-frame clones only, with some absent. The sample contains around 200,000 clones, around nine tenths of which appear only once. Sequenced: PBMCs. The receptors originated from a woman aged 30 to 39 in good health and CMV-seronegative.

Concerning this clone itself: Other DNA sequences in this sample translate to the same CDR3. CDR3 sequence (DNA): TGTGCCAGTAGTACGGGACTAGCGGGAGGCGGCGAGCAGTACTTC. It specifies CASSTGLAGGGEQYF. The chain is built from TRBV28 and TRBJ2-7, with 15 positions matching TRBD2. With V trimmed by 9 bases and J by 6 bases, 9 bases remained unmatched. Germline-derived CDR1 and CDR2 are MDHEN and SYDVKM. This CDR3 region has 15 residues.

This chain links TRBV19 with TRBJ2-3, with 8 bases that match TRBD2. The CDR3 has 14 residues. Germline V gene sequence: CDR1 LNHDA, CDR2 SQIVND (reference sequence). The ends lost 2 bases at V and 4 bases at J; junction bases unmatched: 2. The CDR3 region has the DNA TGTGCCAGTAGTATATCAGCGGGAGCAGATACGCAGTATTTT. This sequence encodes CASSISAGADTQYF. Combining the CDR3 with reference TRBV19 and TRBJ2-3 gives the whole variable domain DGGITQSPKYLFRKEGQNVTLSCEQNLNHDAMYWYRQDPGQGLRLIYYSQIVNDFQKGDIAEGYSVSREKKESFPLTVTSAQKNPTAFYLCASSISAGADTQYFGPGTRLTVL.

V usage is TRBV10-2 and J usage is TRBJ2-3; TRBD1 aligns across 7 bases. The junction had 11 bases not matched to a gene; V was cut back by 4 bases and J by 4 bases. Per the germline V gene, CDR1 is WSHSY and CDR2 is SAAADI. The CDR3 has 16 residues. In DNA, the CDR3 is TGCGCCAGCAGTGGGACAGGAATCCCGGGCCCAGATACGCAGTATTTT. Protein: CASSGTGIPGPDTQYF.

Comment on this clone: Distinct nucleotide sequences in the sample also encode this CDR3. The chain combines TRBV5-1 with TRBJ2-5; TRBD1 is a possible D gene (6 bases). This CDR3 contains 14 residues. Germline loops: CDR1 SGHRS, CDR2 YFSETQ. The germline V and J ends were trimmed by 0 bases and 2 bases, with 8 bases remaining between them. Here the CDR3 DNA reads TGCGCCAGCAGCTTGGGAGGGGGACAAGAGACCCAGTACTTC. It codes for CASSLGGGQETQYF. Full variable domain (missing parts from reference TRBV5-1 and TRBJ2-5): KAGVTQTPRYLIKTRGQQVTLSCSPISGHRSVSWYQQTPGQGLQFLFEYFSETQRNKGNFPGRFSGRQFSNSRSEMNVSTLELGDSALYLCASSLGGGQETQYFGPGTRLLVL.

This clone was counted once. Written as DNA, the CDR3 is TGTGCCAGCAGCCAAGTGGTGGCAGGGGCGGACACTGAAGCTTTCTTT. This gives the protein CASSQVVAGADTEAFF. V and J are TRBV4-2 and TRBJ1-1; tentatively, D is TRBD1 (6 bases). This CDR3 comprises 16 residues. Germline assignment: CDR1 LGHNA and CDR2 YNFKEQ. Trimming took off 1 base at V and 3 bases at J, with 15 bases between the two ends.

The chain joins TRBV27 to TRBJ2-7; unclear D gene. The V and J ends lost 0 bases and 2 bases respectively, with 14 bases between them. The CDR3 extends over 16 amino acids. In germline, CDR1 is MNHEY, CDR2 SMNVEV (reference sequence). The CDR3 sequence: CASSLSSARYTYEQYF. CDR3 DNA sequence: TGTGCCAGCAGTTTATCAAGCGCTCGCTACACCTACGAGCAGTACTTC.

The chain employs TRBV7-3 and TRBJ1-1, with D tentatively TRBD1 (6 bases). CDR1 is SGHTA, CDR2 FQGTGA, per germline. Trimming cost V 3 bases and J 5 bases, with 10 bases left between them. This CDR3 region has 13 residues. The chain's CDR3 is CASSLGAGTEAFF. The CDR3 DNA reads TGTGCCAGCAGCTTGGGGGCGGGTACTGAAGCTTTCTTT.

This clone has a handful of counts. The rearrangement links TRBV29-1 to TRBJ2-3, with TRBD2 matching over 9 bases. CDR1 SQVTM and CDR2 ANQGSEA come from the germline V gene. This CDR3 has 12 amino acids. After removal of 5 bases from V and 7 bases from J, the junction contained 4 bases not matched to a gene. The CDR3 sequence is CSVWTSANTQYF. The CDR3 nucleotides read TGCAGCGTTTGGACTAGCGCTAATACGCAGTATTTT.

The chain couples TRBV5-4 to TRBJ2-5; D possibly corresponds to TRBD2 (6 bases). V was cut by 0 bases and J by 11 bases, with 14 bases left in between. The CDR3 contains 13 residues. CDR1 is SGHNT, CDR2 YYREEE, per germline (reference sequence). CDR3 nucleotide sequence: TGTGCCAGCAGCTTGGACCCCCCGGGGGAGCAGTACTTC. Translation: CASSLDPPGEQYF.

In DNA form, the CDR3 reads TGTGCCAGCAGCTCGTATTTAGCGGGATCCTACAATGAGCAGTTCTTC. This sequence encodes CASSSYLAGSYNEQFF. The chain carries TRBV11-2 and TRBJ2-1; 8 nucleotides align to TRBD2. CDR1 and CDR2 (germline): SGHAT, FQNNGV. This CDR3 is 16 amino acids long. Trimming at V came to 4 bases and at J to 1 base, leaving 6 bases not matched to a gene.

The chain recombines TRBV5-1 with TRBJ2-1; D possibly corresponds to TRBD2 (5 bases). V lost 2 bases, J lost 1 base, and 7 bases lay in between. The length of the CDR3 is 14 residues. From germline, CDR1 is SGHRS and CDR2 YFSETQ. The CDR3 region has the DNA TGCGCCAGCAGCTTCGGCGGGTCCTACAATGAGCAGTTCTTC. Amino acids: CASSFGGSYNEQFF.

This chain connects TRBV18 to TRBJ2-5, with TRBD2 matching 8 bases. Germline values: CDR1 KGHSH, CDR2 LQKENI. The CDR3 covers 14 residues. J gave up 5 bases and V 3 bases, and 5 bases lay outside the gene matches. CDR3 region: CASSPGLVSETQYF. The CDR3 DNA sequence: TGTGCCAGCTCACCGGGACTAGTCAGTGAGACCCAGTACTTC.

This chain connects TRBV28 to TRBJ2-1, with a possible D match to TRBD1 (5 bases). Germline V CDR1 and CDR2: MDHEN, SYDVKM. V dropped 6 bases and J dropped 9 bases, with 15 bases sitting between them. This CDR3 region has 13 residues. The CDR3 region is CASRMPGKAEQFF. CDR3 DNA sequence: TGTGCCAGCAGAATGCCAGGGAAAGCTGAGCAGTTCTTC.

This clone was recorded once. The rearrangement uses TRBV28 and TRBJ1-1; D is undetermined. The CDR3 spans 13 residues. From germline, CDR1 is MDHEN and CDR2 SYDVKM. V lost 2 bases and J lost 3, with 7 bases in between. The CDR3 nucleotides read TGTGCCAGCAGTTTAGGAGTCTACACTGAAGCTTTCTTT. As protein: CASSLGVYTEAFF.

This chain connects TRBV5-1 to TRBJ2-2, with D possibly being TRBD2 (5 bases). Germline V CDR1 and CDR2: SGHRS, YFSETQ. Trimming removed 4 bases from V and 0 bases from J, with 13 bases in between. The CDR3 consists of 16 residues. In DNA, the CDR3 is TGCGCCAGCAGCCAAGGACTTCTCGCGAACACCGGGGAGCTGTTTTTT. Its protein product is CASSQGLLANTGELFF. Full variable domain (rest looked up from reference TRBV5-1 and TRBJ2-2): KAGVTQTPRYLIKTRGQQVTLSCSPISGHRSVSWYQQTPGQGLQFLFEYFSETQRNKGNFPGRFSGRQFSNSRSEMNVSTLELGDSALYLCASSQGLLANTGELFFGEGSRLTVL.

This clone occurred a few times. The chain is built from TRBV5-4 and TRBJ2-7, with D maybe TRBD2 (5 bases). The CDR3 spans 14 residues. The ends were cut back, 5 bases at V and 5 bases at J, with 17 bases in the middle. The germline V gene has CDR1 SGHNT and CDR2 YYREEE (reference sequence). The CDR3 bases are TGTGCCAGCAGTTCTGACACTAGGCGCGACGAGCAGTACTTC. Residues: CASSSDTRRDEQYF.

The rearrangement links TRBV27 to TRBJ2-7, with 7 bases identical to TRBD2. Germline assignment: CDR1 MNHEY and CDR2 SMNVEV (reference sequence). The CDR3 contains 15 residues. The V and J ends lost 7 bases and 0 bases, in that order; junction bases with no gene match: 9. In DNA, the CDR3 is TGTGCCAGCATTATAAAAGCGGGAAGCTCCTACGAGCAGTACTTC. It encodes CASIIKAGSSYEQYF.

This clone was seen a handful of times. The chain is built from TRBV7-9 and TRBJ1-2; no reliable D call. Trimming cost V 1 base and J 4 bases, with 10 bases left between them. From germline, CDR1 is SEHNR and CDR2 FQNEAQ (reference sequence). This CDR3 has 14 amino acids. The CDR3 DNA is TGTGCCAGCAGCTTAGTCGAGGATGTCTATGGCTACACCTTC. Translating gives CASSLVEDVYGYTF. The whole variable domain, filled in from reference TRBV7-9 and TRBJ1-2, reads DTGVSQNPRHKITKRGQNVTFRCDPISEHNRLYWYRQTLGQGPEFLTYFQNEAQLEKSRLLSDRFSAERPKGSFSTLEIQRTEQGDSAMYLCASSLVEDVYGYTFGSGTRLTVV.

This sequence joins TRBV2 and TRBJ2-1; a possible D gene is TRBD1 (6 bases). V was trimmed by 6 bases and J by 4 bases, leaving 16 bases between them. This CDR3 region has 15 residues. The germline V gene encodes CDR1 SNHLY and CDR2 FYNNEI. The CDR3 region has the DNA TGTGCCAGCAGCGCACAGGGATCTCCATACAATGAGCAGTTCTTC. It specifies CASSAQGSPYNEQFF.

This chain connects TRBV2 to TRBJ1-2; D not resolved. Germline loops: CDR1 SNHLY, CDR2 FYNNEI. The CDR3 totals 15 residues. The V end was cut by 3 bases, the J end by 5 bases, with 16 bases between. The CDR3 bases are TGTGCCAGCAGTGATATATTCCCCGGAGGTTATGGCTACACCTTC. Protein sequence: CASSDIFPGGYGYTF.

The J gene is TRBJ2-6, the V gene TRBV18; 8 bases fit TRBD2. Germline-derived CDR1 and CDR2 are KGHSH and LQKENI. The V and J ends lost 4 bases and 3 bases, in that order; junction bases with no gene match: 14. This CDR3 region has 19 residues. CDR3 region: CASSLSPGSGSGGANVLTF. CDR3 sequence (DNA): TGTGCCAGCTCACTTTCTCCCGGGAGCGGGAGCGGTGGGGCCAACGTCCTGACTTTC.

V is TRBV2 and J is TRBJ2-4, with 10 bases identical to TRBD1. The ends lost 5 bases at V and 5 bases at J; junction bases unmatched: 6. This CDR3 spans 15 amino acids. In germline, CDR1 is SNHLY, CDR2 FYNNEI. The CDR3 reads CASSPRTGGENIQYF. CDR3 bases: TGTGCCAGCAGTCCTCGGACAGGGGGGGAAAACATTCAGTACTTC.

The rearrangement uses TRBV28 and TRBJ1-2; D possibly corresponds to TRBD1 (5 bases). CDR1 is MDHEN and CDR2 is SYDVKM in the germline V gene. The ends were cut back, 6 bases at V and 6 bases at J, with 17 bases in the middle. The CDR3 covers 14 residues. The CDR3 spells CASRTAGLVDGYTF. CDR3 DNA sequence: TGTGCCAGCAGGACAGCGGGTCTCGTCGATGGCTACACCTTC.

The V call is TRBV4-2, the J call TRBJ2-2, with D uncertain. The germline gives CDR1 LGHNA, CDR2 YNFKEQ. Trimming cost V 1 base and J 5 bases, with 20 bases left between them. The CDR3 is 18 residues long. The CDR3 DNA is TGTGCCAGCAGCCAAGGGCCGCGAGCAGACCGAGGAACCGGGGAGCTGTTTTTT. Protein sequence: CASSQGPRADRGTGELFF.

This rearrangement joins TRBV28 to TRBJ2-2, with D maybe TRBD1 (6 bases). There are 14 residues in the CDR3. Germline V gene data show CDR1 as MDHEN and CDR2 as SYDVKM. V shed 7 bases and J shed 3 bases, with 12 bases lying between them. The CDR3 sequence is CASNTQGHTGELFF. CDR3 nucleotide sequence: TGTGCCAGCAACACACAGGGCCACACCGGGGAGCTGTTTTTT.

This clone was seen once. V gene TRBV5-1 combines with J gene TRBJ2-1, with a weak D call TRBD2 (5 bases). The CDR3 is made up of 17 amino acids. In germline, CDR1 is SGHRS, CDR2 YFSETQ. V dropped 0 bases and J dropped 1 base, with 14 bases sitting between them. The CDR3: CASSLEVLATSYNEQFF. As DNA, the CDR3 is TGCGCCAGCAGCTTGGAAGTTCTAGCCACTTCCTACAATGAGCAGTTCTTC.

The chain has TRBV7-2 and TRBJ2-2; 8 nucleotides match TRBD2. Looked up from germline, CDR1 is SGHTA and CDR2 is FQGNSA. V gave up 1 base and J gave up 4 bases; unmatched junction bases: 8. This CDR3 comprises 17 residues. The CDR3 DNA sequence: TGTGCCAGCAGCTTAGTCGGGGCGGGAGGTTCCACCGGGGAGCTGTTTTTT. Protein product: CASSLVGAGGSTGELFF. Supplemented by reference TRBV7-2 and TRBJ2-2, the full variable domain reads GAGVSQSPSNKVTEKGKDVELRCDPISGHTALYWYRQSLGQGLEFLIYFQGNSAPDKSGLPSDRFSAERTGGSVSTLTIQRTQQEDSAVYLCASSLVGAGGSTGELFFGEGSRLTVL.

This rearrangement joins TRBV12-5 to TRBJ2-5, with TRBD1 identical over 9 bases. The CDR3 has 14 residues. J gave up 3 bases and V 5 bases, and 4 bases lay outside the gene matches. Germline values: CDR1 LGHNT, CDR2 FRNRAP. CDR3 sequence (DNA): TGTGCTAGTGGTCCCGGGACAGGGAAAGAGACCCAGTACTTC. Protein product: CASGPGTGKETQYF.

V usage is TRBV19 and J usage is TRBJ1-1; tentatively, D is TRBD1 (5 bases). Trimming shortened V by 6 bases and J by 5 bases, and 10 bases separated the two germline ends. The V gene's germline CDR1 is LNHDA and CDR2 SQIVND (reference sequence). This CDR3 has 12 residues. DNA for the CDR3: TGTGCCAGTAGCCCAGGGATGACTGAAGCTTTCTTT. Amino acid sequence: CASSPGMTEAFF.

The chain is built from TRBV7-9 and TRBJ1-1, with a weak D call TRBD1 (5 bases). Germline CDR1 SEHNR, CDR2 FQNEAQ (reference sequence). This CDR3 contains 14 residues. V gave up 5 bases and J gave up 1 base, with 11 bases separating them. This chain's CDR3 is CASSPQTENTEAFF. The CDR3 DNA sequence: TGTGCCAGCAGCCCGCAGACAGAGAACACTGAAGCTTTCTTT.

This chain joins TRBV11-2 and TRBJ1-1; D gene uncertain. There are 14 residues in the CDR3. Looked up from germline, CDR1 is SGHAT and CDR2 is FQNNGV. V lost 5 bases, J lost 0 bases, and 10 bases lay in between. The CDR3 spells CASSVAGMNTEAFF. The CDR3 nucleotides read TGTGCCAGCAGCGTAGCGGGGATGAACACTGAAGCTTTCTTT.

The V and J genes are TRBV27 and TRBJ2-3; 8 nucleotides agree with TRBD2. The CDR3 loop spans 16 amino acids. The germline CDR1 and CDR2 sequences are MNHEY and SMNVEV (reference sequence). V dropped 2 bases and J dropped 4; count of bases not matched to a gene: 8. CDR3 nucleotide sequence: TGTGCCAGCAGTTTAGTCCGGGAGGGCTGGCCAGATACGCAGTATTTT. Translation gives CASSLVREGWPDTQYF.